This is a list of T cell receptor beta chains from one sample in a study of blood T cell repertoires in COVID-19. Measured with immunoSEQ multiplex PCR; TCRdb has only the in-frame clones, and not every one. The sample shows 240,000 or so clones, 70% to 90% of them seen only once. The specimen was peripheral blood. The receptors were sampled from a woman aged 40 to 50 who had recovered from COVID-19. Each CDR3 is given with its conserved first and last residue. D genes are given only for firm matches. Rows may omit the clone size; those that give it use once, few, many or a size class.

TRBV10-3,TRBJ2-1,once,NA,TGTGCCATCAGCCCCAACAATGAGCAGTTCTTC,CAISPNNEQFF
TRBV5-6,TRBJ1-4,NA,NA,TGTGCCAGCAGCCACCTTTTGGGGGACAAGAATGAAAAACTGTTTTTT,CASSHLLGDKNEKLFF
TRBV10-3,TRBJ2-2,NA,NA,TGTGCCACCCCGGCGGGCCCAAACACCGGGGAGCTGTTTTTT,CATPAGPNTGELFF
TRBV6-4,TRBJ2-1,NA,TRBD2,TGTGCCAGCAGTGGGCCGGGCGGTAGCGGGACATACAATGAGCAGTTCTTC,CASSGPGGSGTYNEQFF
TRBV24-1,TRBJ1-1,NA,NA,TGTGCCACCAGTGGAGTATACACTGAAGCTTTCTTT,CATSGVYTEAFF
TRBV7-9,TRBJ2-1,NA,TRBD1,TGTGCCAGCAGCTTAGGGCAGGGGGCCCTAGGTGGGCGTTACAATGAGCAGTTCTTC,CASSLGQGALGGRYNEQFF
TRBV30,TRBJ1-1,NA,NA,TGTGCCTGGAGGACCCCCGGGGGTAGGAGAAACACTGAAGCTTTCTTT,CAWRTPGGRRNTEAFF
TRBV30,TRBJ1-6,once,NA,TGTGCCTGGAGCCTTGCGGGGATGTCACCCCTCCACTTT,CAWSLAGMSPLHF
TRBV19,TRBJ2-1,NA,TRBD1,TGTGCCAGTAGTACCCGGACAGGGGGAGGCTACAATGAGCAGTTCTTC,CASSTRTGGGYNEQFF
TRBV2,TRBJ2-5,NA,NA,TGTGCCAGCAAGACACCCCCGCGACAAGAGACCCAGTACTTC,CASKTPPRQETQYF
TRBV11-2,TRBJ1-2,NA,NA,TGTGCCAGCAGCCCCCCCAGGGTAGGGGGCTACACCTTC,CASSPPRVGGYTF
TRBV3-1/TRBV3-2,TRBJ2-5,few,NA,TGTGCCAGCAGCCAAGATCGAGGACTCCCGGAGACCCAGTACTTC,CASSQDRGLPETQYF
TRBV7-9,TRBJ2-2,NA,TRBD2,TGTGCCAGCAGCTTAGCGGGAGGGCCGGCCGGGGAGCTGTTTTTT,CASSLAGGPAGELFF
TRBV4-3,TRBJ1-5,NA,NA,TGCGCCAGCAGCCAAGCAGGGGTAAGGCAGCCCCAGCATTTT,CASSQAGVRQPQHF
TRBV7-3,TRBJ2-3,once,TRBD2,TGTGCCAGCAGCTATCTAGCGGGAAGGGGCACAGATACGCAGTATTTT,CASSYLAGRGTDTQYF
TRBV28,TRBJ2-1,NA,TRBD2,TGTGCCAGCAGTTTATGGGCCGGACTAGCGGGGTCCTACAATGAGCAGTTCTTC,CASSLWAGLAGSYNEQFF
TRBV14,TRBJ1-5,NA,TRBD1,TGTGCCAGCAGCCCTGGACAGGGTCCTAATGGCAATCAGCCCCAGCATTTT,CASSPGQGPNGNQPQHF